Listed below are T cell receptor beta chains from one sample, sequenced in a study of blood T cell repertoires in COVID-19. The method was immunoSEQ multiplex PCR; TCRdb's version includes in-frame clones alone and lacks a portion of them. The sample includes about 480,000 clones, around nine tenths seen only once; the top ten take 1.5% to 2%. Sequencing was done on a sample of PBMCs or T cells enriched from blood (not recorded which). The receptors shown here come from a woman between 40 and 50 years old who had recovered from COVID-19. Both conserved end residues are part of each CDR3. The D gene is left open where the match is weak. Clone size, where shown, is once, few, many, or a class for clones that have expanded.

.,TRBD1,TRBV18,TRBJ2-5,CASSRPGTDQETQYF,TGTGCCAGCTCACGGCCCGGGACAGACCAAGAGACCCAGTACTTC
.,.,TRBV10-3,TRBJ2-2,CAIKKGGANTGELFF,TGTGCCATCAAGAAAGGAGGCGCGAACACCGGGGAGCTGTTTTTT
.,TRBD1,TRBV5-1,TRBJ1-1,CASSMTGVQTEAFF,TGCGCCAGCAGCATGACAGGGGTACAAACTGAAGCTTTCTTT
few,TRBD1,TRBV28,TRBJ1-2,CASSIQRTGHHYGYTF,TGTGCCAGCAGTATCCAGCGGACAGGGCATCACTATGGCTACACCTTC
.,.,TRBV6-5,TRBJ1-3,CASSQQDGGNTIYF,TGTGCCAGCAGTCAACAAGACGGGGGAAACACCATATATTTT
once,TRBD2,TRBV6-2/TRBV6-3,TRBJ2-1,CASSYSSGRTFYNEQFF,TGTGCCAGCAGTTACTCTAGCGGGAGGACCTTCTACAATGAGCAGTTCTTC
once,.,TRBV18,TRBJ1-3,CASSPANSGNTIYF,TGTGCCAGCTCACCAGCTAACTCTGGAAACACCATATATTTT
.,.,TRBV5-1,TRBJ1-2,CASSLAGNYGYTF,TGCGCCAGCAGCTTGGCAGGGAACTATGGCTACACCTTC
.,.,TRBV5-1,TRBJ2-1,CASSPQRTGIHEQFF,TGCGCCAGCAGCCCCCAACGCACAGGGATCCATGAGCAGTTCTTC
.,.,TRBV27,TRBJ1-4,CASSFDGKGRANEKLFF,TGTGCCAGCAGTTTCGACGGAAAAGGGAGGGCCAATGAAAAACTGTTTTTT
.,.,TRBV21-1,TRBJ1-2,CASSKVGEDGYTF,TGTGCCAGCAGCAAAGTAGGGGAAGATGGCTACACCTTC
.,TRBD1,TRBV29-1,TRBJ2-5,CSVLSSQTGGKTQYF,TGCAGCGTCCTAAGTAGCCAGACAGGGGGGAAGACCCAGTACTTC
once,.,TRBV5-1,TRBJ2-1,CASSQGDNNEQFF,TGCGCCAGCTCACAAGGGGATAACAATGAGCAGTTCTTC
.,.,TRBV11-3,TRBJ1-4,CASSFGRMGEKLFF,TGTGCCAGCAGCTTCGGCAGGATGGGTGAAAAACTGTTTTTT
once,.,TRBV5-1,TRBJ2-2,CASAGQTNTGELFF,TGCGCCAGCGCGGGACAGACTAACACCGGGGAGCTGTTTTTT
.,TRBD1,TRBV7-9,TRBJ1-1,CASSTKTGDTEAFF,TGTGCCAGCAGCACCAAGACAGGGGACACTGAAGCTTTCTTT
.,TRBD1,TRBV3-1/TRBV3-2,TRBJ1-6,CASSPWTGSGNSPLHF,TGTGCCAGCAGCCCCTGGACAGGATCTGGGAATTCACCCCTCCACTTT
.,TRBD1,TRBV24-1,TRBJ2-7,CATSDQTGEREQYF,TGTGCCACCAGTGATCAGACAGGGGAGCGCGAGCAGTACTTC
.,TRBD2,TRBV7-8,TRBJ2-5,CASSPGTSGSRKETQYF,TGTGCCAGCAGCCCAGGGACTAGCGGGAGCCGTAAAGAGACCCAGTACTTC
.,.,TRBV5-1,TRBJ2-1,CASSLTGRGGSEQFF,TGCGCCAGCAGCTTGACAGGGCGGGGCGGGAGCGAGCAGTTCTTC
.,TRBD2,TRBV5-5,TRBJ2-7,CASSLGSPGLVRAYEQYF,TGTGCCAGCAGCTTGGGGTCCCCGGGACTAGTCAGGGCCTACGAGCAGTACTTC
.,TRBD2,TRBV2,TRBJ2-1,CASRLTSSYNEQFF,TGTGCCAGCAGGTTGACTAGCAGCTACAATGAGCAGTTCTTC
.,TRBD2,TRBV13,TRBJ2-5,CASSFRASGTKETQYF,TGTGCCAGCAGCTTTCGTGCTAGCGGGACTAAAGAGACCCAGTACTTC
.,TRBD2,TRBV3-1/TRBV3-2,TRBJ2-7,CASSQWTSGLSYEQYF,TGTGCCAGCAGCCAATGGACTAGCGGTTTATCCTACGAGCAGTACTTC
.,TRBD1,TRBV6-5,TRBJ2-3,CASSSRTGFTDTQYF,TGTGCCAGCAGTTCCCGGACAGGGTTCACAGATACGCAGTATTTT
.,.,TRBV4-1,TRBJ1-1,CASSQLTTNTEAFF,TGCGCCAGCAGCCAACTGACAACGAACACTGAAGCTTTCTTT
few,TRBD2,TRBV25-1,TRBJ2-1,CASSDSGLAKEFF,TGTGCCAGCAGTGATTCGGGACTAGCGAAGGAGTTCTTC
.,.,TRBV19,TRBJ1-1,CASNRAMNTEAFF,TGTGCCAGTAACAGGGCCATGAACACTGAAGCTTTCTTT
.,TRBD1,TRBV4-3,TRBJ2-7,CASSQDNLRTGPYEQYF,TGCGCCAGCAGCCAAGATAACTTGCGGACAGGGCCCTACGAGCAGTACTTC
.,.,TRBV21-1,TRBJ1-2,CASSVRQGDGGYTF,TGTGCCAGCAGCGTGAGACAGGGGGATGGTGGCTACACCTTC
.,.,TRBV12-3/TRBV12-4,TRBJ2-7,CASGHNSYEQYF,TGTGCATCGGGACATAACTCCTACGAGCAGTACTTC